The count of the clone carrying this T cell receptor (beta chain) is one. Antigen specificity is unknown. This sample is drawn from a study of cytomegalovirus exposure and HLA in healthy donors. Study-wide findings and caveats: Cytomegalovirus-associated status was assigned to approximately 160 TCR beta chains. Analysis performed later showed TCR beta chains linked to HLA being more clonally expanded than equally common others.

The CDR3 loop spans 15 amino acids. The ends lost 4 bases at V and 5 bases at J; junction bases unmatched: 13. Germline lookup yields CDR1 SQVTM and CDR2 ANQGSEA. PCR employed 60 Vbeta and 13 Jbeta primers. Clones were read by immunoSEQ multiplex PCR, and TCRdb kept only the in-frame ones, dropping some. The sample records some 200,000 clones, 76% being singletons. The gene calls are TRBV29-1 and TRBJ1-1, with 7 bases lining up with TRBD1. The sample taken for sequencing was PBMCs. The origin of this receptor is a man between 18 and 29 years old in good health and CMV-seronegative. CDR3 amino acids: CSVGRDSALGTEAFF. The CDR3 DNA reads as TGCAGCGTTGGAAGGGACAGTGCCTTAGGGACTGAAGCTTTCTTT.